A selection of T cell receptor beta chains follows, all from one sample in a study of T cells after yellow fever vaccination. A single record per CDR3 protein comes from TCRdb applying MiXCR to the 5' RACE reads. Altogether 250,000 or so distinct CDR3 sequences are present, approximately 3.5% being singletons, with the ten largest covering over 15%. The sample consisted of PBMCs, taken 15 days after the yellow fever booster vaccination. Receptors were obtained from a man aged 18-30 years who received the YFV17D yellow fever vaccine. Both conserved end residues are part of each CDR3. A D gene is named only where the DNA matches it firmly. Expanded clones get a size class; other rows say once, few or many, or leave the size out.

clone_size,v_call,d_call,j_call,cdr3_length,cdr3_nt,cdr3_aa
many,TRBV12-3/TRBV12-4,TRBD1,TRBJ1-6,23,TGTGCCAGCAGTTTCCTACGGGGACTACGGACAGGGGGTTTCGGAGTGTTTAATTCACCCCTCCACTTT,CASSFLRGLRTGGFGVFNSPLHF
many,TRBV12-3/TRBV12-4,.,TRBJ2-2,15,TGTGCCAGCAGTCACACCGAAGATTCCACCGGGGAGCTGTTTTTT,CASSHTEDSTGELFF
many,TRBV20-1,TRBD2,TRBJ2-5,15,TGCAGTGCTAGGGAGGATCAGCGGGGACAAGAGACCCAGTACTTC,CSAREDQRGQETQYF
.,TRBV10-3,TRBD1,TRBJ2-2,14,TGTGCCACCAGGGGGACAGGGGAGTCCGGGGAGCTGTTTTTT,CATRGTGESGELFF
many,TRBV7-3,.,TRBJ2-1,14,TGTGCCAGCAGCTTAAGTACCGGAGGGAATGAGCAGTTCTTC,CASSLSTGGNEQFF
many,TRBV5-1,.,TRBJ2-3,15,TGCGCCAGCAGCCCACCAGGGGGACTGGGAGATACGCAGTATTTT,CASSPPGGLGDTQYF
many,TRBV18,.,TRBJ2-3,13,TGTGCCAGCTCACCTCGGACCACAGATACGCAGTATTTT,CASSPRTTDTQYF
many,TRBV27,TRBD1,TRBJ1-3,14,TGTGCCAGCAGGGACAGGGGCTCTGGAAACACCATATATTTT,CASRDRGSGNTIYF
many,TRBV5-6,.,TRBJ2-5,15,TGTGCCAGCAGCTTGTACGGGGGGCGATCGGAGACCCAGTACTTC,CASSLYGGRSETQYF
many,TRBV19,TRBD2,TRBJ2-1,17,TGTGCCAGTAGTATAGCCCCGGGTAGCGGGGGGTACAATGAGCAGTTCTTC,CASSIAPGSGGYNEQFF